This passage covers 29 T cell receptor beta chains from one sample sequenced in a study of metastatic and nonmetastatic thyroid tumors (TCRdb year 2020). No treatment had been received by any patient before thyroid surgery. The library was prepared using PCR. Sequencing was performed on an Illumina HiSeq 4000. In TCRdb, the public reads were trimmed at Q25 with fastp and aligned with MiXCR, with productive beta chains retained. A total of about 69,000 clones appear in this sample, 14% of them only once. 5% to 8% of the sample is in the top ten clones. Material for sequencing was blood. These receptors came from a male donor with papillary thyroid cancer or a benign thyroid nodule (not recorded which). Some clones in this sample may be carry-over from other donors' samples.

This clone was counted at least ten times. V is TRBV6-6 and J is TRBJ2-5; D is possibly TRBD2 (6 bases). Germline assignment: CDR1 MNHNY and CDR2 SVGAGI (reference sequence). V shed 0 bases and J shed 1 base, with 9 bases lying between them. This CDR3 comprises 15 residues. The CDR3 region is CASSYSGRGQETQYF. The CDR3 DNA reads as TGTGCCAGCAGTTACTCGGGGCGGGGCCAAGAGACCCAGTACTTC.

This clone has ten or more counts. The V call is TRBV5-1, the J call TRBJ1-2; 11 bases align to TRBD1. This CDR3 has 14 residues. J lost 6 bases, V lost 4 bases, and 5 bases had no gene match. Germline assignment: CDR1 SGHRS and CDR2 YFSETQ. CDR3 sequence: CASSLGQGADGYTF. The CDR3 region has the DNA TGCGCCAGCAGCCTAGGACAGGGGGCAGATGGCTACACCTTC.

This clone was seen ten or more times. The chain links TRBV9 to TRBJ2-1; 8 nucleotides align to TRBD2. Germline lookup yields CDR1 SGDLS and CDR2 YYNGEE. CDR3 size: 15 residues. J gave up 4 bases and V 3 bases, and 6 bases lay outside the gene matches. The CDR3 protein is CASSATSGLYNEQFF. CDR3 in DNA: TGTGCCAGCAGCGCCACTAGCGGTTTATACAATGAGCAGTTCTTC.

This chain joins TRBV7-6 and TRBJ2-7; 13 bases are a match to TRBD2. The CDR3 has 17 residues. Germline trimming cut 2 bases from V and 3 bases from J; bases unmatched to any gene: 7. The germline V gene has CDR1 SGHVS and CDR2 FNYEAQ. This CDR3 is CASSLLGTSGIFYEQYV. CDR3 nucleotides: TGTGCCAGCAGCTTATTAGGGACTAGCGGGATCTTCTACGAGCAGTACGTC.

As for this clone: A much larger clone differs by one base, so this may be a read error. This sample includes further DNA sequences coding for the same CDR3. The chain recombines TRBV6-1 with TRBJ2-3, with 9 bases aligning to TRBD2. The CDR3 contains 15 residues. V shed 7 bases and J 6 bases; nucleotides not matched to a gene: 11. Per the germline V gene, CDR1 is MNHNS and CDR2 is SASEGT. The CDR3 region is CASIRGTSPFDTQYF. For the CDR3, the DNA is TGTGCCAGCATCCGAGGGACTAGCCCTTTTGATACGCAGTATTTT.

This clone was counted ten times or more. This chain connects TRBV5-6 to TRBJ1-3; 9 bases are shared with TRBD1. This CDR3 spans 16 amino acids. Looked up from germline, CDR1 is SGHDT and CDR2 is YYEEEE. V gave up 4 bases and J gave up 0 bases; unmatched junction bases: 5. The CDR3 spells CASSVWDRDSGNTIYF. CDR3 sequence (DNA): TGTGCCAGCAGCGTTTGGGACAGGGACTCTGGAAACACCATATATTTT.

This clone has more than one count but fewer than ten. Its ends do not fully match the called genes, so a read error is possible. The chain recombines TRBV6-9 with TRBJ1-1; D not resolved. This CDR3 spans 12 amino acids. Germline assignment: CDR1 MNHGY and CDR2 SVAAGI. This CDR3 reads CASSLRTEGAFF. The CDR3 nucleotides read TGCGCCAGCAGTTTGAGGACGGAAGGAGCTTTCTTT.

This clone showed up many times. V and J are TRBV3-1 and TRBJ2-2, with 13 bases aligning to TRBD2. V shed 1 base and J 8 bases; nucleotides not matched to a gene: 4. Germline assignment: CDR1 LGHDT and CDR2 YNNKEL (reference sequence). The CDR3 runs 16 residues. The CDR3 coding sequence is TGTGCCAGCAGCCAAGGAGGGACTAGCGGGAATGGGGAGCTGTTTTTT. Its translation: CASSQGGTSGNGELFF.

Comments on this clone: One junction end disagrees with the germline gene, perhaps due to a read error. The V gene is TRBV6-1, the J gene TRBJ1-6, with D tentatively TRBD1 (5 bases). Germline CDR1 is MNHNS and CDR2 is SASEGT. The CDR3 is 16 amino acids. This CDR3 reads CASRKYPGRGNSHLHF. CDR3 coding DNA: TGTGCCAGCAGGAAATATCCGGGACGGGGTAATTCACACCTCCACTTT.

This clone showed up many times. The rearrangement links TRBV20-1 to TRBJ1-5; 8 bases match TRBD1. Trimming took 1 base from V and 7 from J; bases not matched to a gene: 3. CDR3 size: 13 residues. CDR1 is DFQATT, CDR2 SNEGSKA, per germline (reference sequence). The CDR3 here is CSARGTGLQPQHF. The CDR3 nucleotides read TGCAGTGCTAGAGGGACAGGGTTACAGCCCCAGCATTTT.

This clone was seen many times. V and J are TRBV6-1 and TRBJ2-7; 9 bases match TRBD2. With V trimmed by 2 bases and J by 0 bases, 14 bases remained unmatched. The CDR3 runs to 19 residues. Germline V CDR1 and CDR2: MNHNS, SASEGT. The CDR3 nucleotides read TGTGCCAGCAGTGAAAGGGAGGAAGGGGTAGCGGGAGTCTCCTACGAGCAGTACGTC. This encodes CASSEREEGVAGVSYEQYV.

Comment on this clone: This clone may be a read error of a much larger clone one base away. The chain combines TRBV3-1 with TRBJ2-7, with unresolved D. Germline V gene lookup returns CDR1 LGHDT and CDR2 YNNKEL (reference sequence). The CDR3 length is 13 residues. Trimming removed 4 bases from V and 3 bases from J, with 10 bases in between. The chain's CDR3 is CASSRLLLYEQYF. Here the CDR3 DNA reads TGTGCCAGCAGCCGACTGCTACTCTACGAGCAGTACTTC.

There are a few counts of this clone. The chain carries TRBV6-1 and TRBJ2-3; TRBD2 might be the D (5 bases). Trimming shortened V by 1 base and J by 0 bases, and 11 bases separated the two germline ends. CDR1 MNHNS and CDR2 SASEGT come from the germline V gene. This CDR3 is 16 amino acids long. This chain's CDR3 is CASSEVPGSSTDTQYF. CDR3 DNA: TGTGCCAGCAGTGAAGTTCCGGGATCTAGCACAGATACGCAGTATTTT.

This clone was detected many times. V usage is TRBV11-1 and J usage is TRBJ2-7; D is unclear. The germline V and J ends were trimmed by 1 base and 3 bases, with 16 bases remaining between them. CDR1 SGHAT and CDR2 FQDESV come from the germline V gene (reference sequence). The CDR3 covers 16 residues. The CDR3 DNA is TGTGCCAGCAGCTTAGGATTAGGGCCCTTTGACTACGAGCAGTACTTC. The encoded protein is CASSLGLGPFDYEQYF.

Many counts were recorded for this clone. The CDR3 region is CASSPYLPEREGYEQYF. The CDR3 DNA is TGTGCCAGCTCACCTTACCTTCCTGAGCGGGAGGGCTACGAGCAGTACTTC. The rearrangement links TRBV18 to TRBJ2-7, with 10 bases aligning to TRBD2. The CDR3 sequence is 17 residues long. The junction had 11 bases not matched to a gene; V was cut back by 3 bases and J by 3 bases. Looked up from germline, CDR1 is KGHSH and CDR2 is LQKENI.

This clone was counted ten times or more. The same CDR3 arises from other DNA sequences in this sample as well. The chain joins TRBV12-3 or TRBV12-4 to TRBJ1-2, with 7 bases lining up with TRBD1. V shed 6 bases, J shed 6 bases, and the junction held 7 bases outside the gene matches. This CDR3 is built from 13 residues. DNA of the CDR3: TGTGCCAGCAGCTACCGGACAGGCGATGGCTACACCTTC. This translates into CASSYRTGDGYTF.

Ten or more counts support this clone. V is TRBV18 and J is TRBJ2-5, with 8 bases identical to TRBD2. Per the germline V gene, CDR1 is KGHSH and CDR2 is LQKENI. There are 16 residues in the CDR3. V trimming: 6 bases; J trimming: 7 bases; junction bases outside the gene matches: 16. The DNA for the CDR3 is TGTGCCAGCTCGCAAGCTCAACTAGCGGCCGGGGGGACCCAGTACTTC. Protein: CASSQAQLAAGGTQYF.

This clone was found a few times. V usage is TRBV28 and J usage is TRBJ2-1; 8 positions match TRBD2. After removal of 7 bases from V and 13 bases from J, the junction contained 21 bases not matched to a gene. Germline lookup yields CDR1 MDHEN and CDR2 SYDVKM. The CDR3 contains 16 residues. CDR3: CASIPRAGGTYNYQFF. CDR3 in DNA: TGTGCCAGCATCCCTCGGGCGGGAGGCACCTACAATTATCAGTTCTTC.

This clone appeared many times. The chain joins TRBV10-1 to TRBJ2-7; 10 nucleotides agree with TRBD1. The CDR3 spans 19 residues. Germline assignment: CDR1 WNHNN and CDR2 SYGVQD (reference sequence). Unmatched junction bases numbered 20, after V lost 4 bases and J lost 5 bases. Here the CDR3 reads CASSAPAPIRDRGQHEQYV. In DNA, the CDR3 is TGCGCCAGCAGTGCTCCTGCCCCTATTAGGGACAGGGGCCAGCACGAGCAGTACGTC.

This clone was detected ten times or more. The chain is built from TRBV10-2 and TRBJ2-6; no firm D call. V dropped 6 bases and J dropped 3 bases, with 12 bases sitting between them. The germline CDR1 and CDR2 sequences are WSHSY and SAAADI. This CDR3 has 15 residues. The DNA of the CDR3 is TGCGCCAGCAGGGCTCAGGTTGGTGGGGCCAACGTCCTGACTTTC. It specifies CASRAQVGGANVLTF.

This clone was picked up many times. The chain carries TRBV13 and TRBJ2-4; D not certain. Germline lookup yields CDR1 PRHDT and CDR2 FYEKMQ (reference sequence). CDR3 size: 15 residues. V was cut by 6 bases and J by 0 bases, with 12 bases left in between. The CDR3 spells CASSAGLLAKNIQYF. For the CDR3, the DNA is TGTGCCAGCAGTGCAGGATTACTAGCCAAAAACATTCAGTACTTC.

Remarks on this clone: This may be a read error, as it is one base from a much larger clone. This rearrangement joins TRBV29-1 to TRBJ1-2; no clear D gene. The CDR3 covers 13 residues. Germline V CDR1 and CDR2: SQVTM, ANQGSEA. Written as DNA, the CDR3 is TGCAGCGTTGGGGTCGGGCTGGGCTATGGCTGCACCTTC. It translates to CSVGVGLGYGCTF.

This clone was seen ten or more times. The chain joins TRBV12-3 or TRBV12-4 to TRBJ1-1, with D tentatively TRBD1 (5 bases). Between the trimmed V and J ends, which lost 6 bases and 4 bases, there was a span of 15 bases. The CDR3 covers 14 residues. CDR3 sequence reads: CASSRGYQGTEAFF. The CDR3 DNA reads as TGTGCCAGCAGCCGGGGGTATCAGGGCACTGAAGCTTTCTTT.

This clone was observed a handful of times. The junction departs from germline at one end; a sequencing error may be responsible. In nucleotides, the CDR3 is TGTGCCAGCAGACATGGGACAGGGGTCACCGGTGAGCTGTTTTTT. It yields the protein CASRHGTGVTGELFF. The V and J genes are TRBV6-1 and TRBJ2-2, with 10 bases fitting TRBD1. The CDR3 totals 15 residues. Looked up from germline, CDR1 is MNHNS and CDR2 is SASEGT.

This clone was seen ten or more times. The J gene is TRBJ2-7, the V gene TRBV13; 8 nucleotides agree with TRBD2. V lost 5 bases and J lost 0; bases outside the gene matches: 3. This CDR3 has 14 residues. From germline, CDR1 is PRHDT and CDR2 FYEKMQ (reference sequence). CDR3 sequence reads: CASSPGLASYEQYF. CDR3 DNA: TGTGCCAGCAGCCCAGGACTAGCCTCCTACGAGCAGTACTTC.

This clone was counted between two and nine times. One end of the junction is discordant with germline, which a read error may explain. The chain has TRBV6-2 or TRBV6-3 and TRBJ2-3, with 7 bases matching TRBD1. The CDR3 loop spans 15 amino acids. Per germline, CDR1 MNHEY and CDR2 SVGEGT. The CDR3 protein is CASSLQGVGTDTQYF. CDR3 DNA: TGTGCCAGCAGCCTCCAGGGGGTCGGCACAGATACTCAGTATTTT.

This clone was seen a few times. The DNA for the CDR3 is TGCGCCAGCAGCCAACTCGCCAATAGCGGGAGAGCAGATACGCAGTATTTT. It yields the protein CASSQLANSGRADTQYF. The chain employs TRBV4-1 and TRBJ2-3, with TRBD2 matching 9 bases. CDR1 and CDR2 (germline): MGHRA, YSYEKL. Unmatched junction bases numbered 10, after V lost 2 bases and J lost 4 bases. The CDR3 has 17 residues.

At least ten counts were recorded for this clone. CDR3 sequence reads: CASSSWSEQYV. The CDR3 nucleotides read TGTGCCAGCAGCTCGTGGAGCGAGCAGTACGTC. J is TRBJ2-7 and V is TRBV2; D gene unclear. V was pared by 6 bases and J by 6 bases, with 9 bases between. The germline gives CDR1 SNHLY, CDR2 FYNNEI. The CDR3 runs 11 residues.

This clone was found many times. The chain carries TRBV9 and TRBJ2-3; possible D gene TRBD2, 6 bases. Deletions cut 1 base from V and 0 bases from J, with 9 bases between. CDR1 SGDLS and CDR2 YYNGEE come from the germline V gene. This CDR3 is built from 15 residues. The CDR3 DNA is TGTGCCAGCAGCGTAACTAGCAGCAGCACAGATACGCAGTATTTT. Protein: CASSVTSSSTDTQYF.